Sequencing of this T cell receptor (beta chain) was carried out in a study of brain T cells in children with intractable seizures. Whole-study results and caveats: Viral specificity was inferred only from CDR3 similarity; HCMV serostatus was unknown.

The sequenced cases were selected for having the highest brain T cell transcript signatures. At least one anti-epileptic drug was given before surgery. TCRdb's copy holds only in-frame clones and misses some; the assay was immunoSEQ multiplex PCR. The sample holds about 41,000 clones, about nine tenths seen once. This clone was seen more than once but under ten times. Antigen unknown. Per the germline V gene, CDR1 is KGHDR and CDR2 is SFDVKD. The CDR3 runs to 17 residues. V lost 4 bases and J lost 5; bases outside the gene matches: 10. The source was peripheral blood, collected at surgery. The chain recombines TRBV24-1 with TRBJ1-6; TRBD1 matches 7 bases. This receptor was obtained from a girl under 10 years old with tuberous sclerosis and intractable seizures. The CDR3 region has the DNA TGTGCCACCAGTGACCACAGGGGAATCCGTCATAATTCACCCCTCCACTTT. As protein: CATSDHRGIRHNSPLHF.